Below, 31 T cell receptor beta chains from the same sample are listed, as sequenced in a study of cytomegalovirus exposure and HLA in healthy donors. Vbeta (60) and Jbeta (13) primers were used in the PCR. Sequencing used immunoSEQ multiplex PCR; TCRdb keeps in-frame clones, though not all of them. The repertoire consists of 85,000 to 100,000 clones, with 50% to 80% occurring once and the leading ten covering under 4%. The source material was PBMCs. Receptors were obtained from a man in his 60s in good health and CMV-seronegative.

This clone has just a few counts. CDR3 residues: CATIGSELSTEAFF. DNA for the CDR3: TGTGCCACCATCGGTTCCGAGCTGAGCACTGAAGCTTTCTTT. This rearrangement joins TRBV2 to TRBJ1-1; no reliable D call. Trimming took off 10 bases at V and 4 bases at J, with 19 bases between the two ends. Germline V gives CDR1 SNHLY, CDR2 FYNNEI. The CDR3 is 14 residues long.

The CDR3 is CASSFWGTEYEQYF. Written as DNA, the CDR3 is TGTGCCAGCAGCTTCTGGGGCACGGAGTACGAGCAGTACTTC. The chain links TRBV13 to TRBJ2-7; D might be TRBD1 (5 bases). Trimming pared 3 bases from V and 4 bases from J, leaving 13 bases between. CDR1 is PRHDT, CDR2 FYEKMQ, per germline (reference sequence). The CDR3 extends over 14 amino acids. Full variable domain (remainder filled in from reference TRBV13 and TRBJ2-7): AAGVIQSPRHLIKEKRETATLKCYPIPRHDTVYWYQQGPGQDPQFLISFYEKMQSDKGSIPDRFSAQQFSDYHSELNMSSLELGDSALYFCASSFWGTEYEQYFGPGTRLTVT.

The V gene is TRBV28, the J gene TRBJ2-2; TRBD1 matches at 7 bases. Germline CDR1 MDHEN, CDR2 SYDVKM. The CDR3 spans 13 residues. Trimming took 9 bases from V and 5 from J; bases not matched to a gene: 6. CDR3 nucleotides: TGTGCCAGTACTGACAGGGTAACCGGGGAGCTGTTTTTT. Residues: CASTDRVTGELFF.

The chain links TRBV28 to TRBJ2-7, with D perhaps TRBD2 (7 bases). Germline CDR1 is MDHEN and CDR2 is SYDVKM. This CDR3 contains 13 residues. V was trimmed by 8 bases and J by 6 bases, leaving 17 bases between them. The CDR3, as DNA: TGTGCCAGCGTACGGGGGGCTACCGGCGAGCAGTACTTC. Residues: CASVRGATGEQYF. The variable domain in full, completed from reference TRBV28 and TRBJ2-7, reads DVKVTQSSRYLVKRTGEKVFLECVQDMDHENMFWYRQDPGLGLRLIYFSYDVKMKEKGDIPEGYSVSREKKERFSLILESASTNQTSMYLCASVRGATGEQYFGPGTRLTVT.

The gene calls are TRBV5-5 and TRBJ2-7, with 7 bases identical to TRBD1. This CDR3 comprises 14 residues. The J segment lost 2 bases and the V segment lost 4 bases, leaving 6 bases of the junction unmatched. Germline V gene sequence: CDR1 SGHKS, CDR2 YYEKEE (reference sequence). As DNA, the CDR3 is TGTGCCAGCAGCAAGCGACAGGGCCCCTACGAGCAGTACTTC. Protein sequence: CASSKRQGPYEQYF.

The chain couples TRBV14 to TRBJ2-5, with TRBD2 matching 14 bases. The DNA matches TRBJ2-7 better at its end, which makes the J call doubtful. Germline assignment: CDR1 SGHDN and CDR2 FVKESK. This CDR3 contains 15 residues. The DNA of the CDR3 is TGTGCCAGCAGCCCCGGACTAGCGGGAGGCTACGAGCAGTACTTC. Protein sequence: CASSPGLAGGYEQYF.

The chain joins TRBV7-8 to TRBJ1-6, with 8 nucleotides matching TRBD1. The length of the CDR3 is 14 residues. Trimming removed 3 bases from V and 5 bases from J; junction bases left unmatched: 0. The V gene's germline CDR1 is SGHVS and CDR2 FQNEAQ. CDR3 in DNA: TGTGCCAGCAGCTTGACAGGGGATAATTCACCCCTCCACTTT. As protein: CASSLTGDNSPLHF.

This clone was seen just once. The V and J genes are TRBV5-1 and TRBJ2-1, with a weak D call TRBD2 (6 bases). CDR1 is SGHRS, CDR2 YFSETQ, per germline. This CDR3 is built from 15 residues. The ends were cut back, 3 bases at V and 3 bases at J, with 13 bases in the middle. CDR3: CASSSDGTYYNEQFF. Written as DNA, the CDR3 is TGCGCCAGCAGCTCGGACGGGACTTACTACAATGAGCAGTTCTTC. The full variable domain, its missing parts supplied by reference TRBV5-1 and TRBJ2-1, is KAGVTQTPRYLIKTRGQQVTLSCSPISGHRSVSWYQQTPGQGLQFLFEYFSETQRNKGNFPGRFSGRQFSNSRSEMNVSTLELGDSALYLCASSSDGTYYNEQFFGPGTRLTVL.

The sample holds a few counts of this clone. The V and J genes are TRBV11-3 and TRBJ2-7, with 11 bases matching TRBD2. CDR1 is SGHNT and CDR2 is YENEEA in the germline V gene. With 5 bases clipped from V and 3 bases from J, the junction kept 6 bases outside the gene matches. CDR3 length: 15 amino acids. The CDR3 DNA sequence: TGTGCCAGCAGCGCACGACTAGCGGGGTACTACGAGCAGTACTTC. It codes for CASSARLAGYYEQYF. Based on the CDR3 plus reference TRBV11-3 and TRBJ2-7, the full variable domain is EAGVVQSPRYKIIEKKQPVAFWCNPISGHNTLYWYLQNLGQGPELLIRYENEEAVDDSQLPKDRFSAERLKGVDSTLKIQPAELGDSAVYLCASSARLAGYYEQYFGPGTRLTVT.

V usage is TRBV7-3 and J usage is TRBJ2-3; D may be TRBD2 (6 bases). Germline CDR1 and CDR2: SGHTA and FQGTGA. The CDR3 totals 15 residues. Trimming removed 5 bases from V and 0 bases from J, with 12 bases in between. CDR3 protein: CASSHPGTSTDTQYF. The CDR3 DNA follows: TGTGCCAGCAGCCATCCCGGGACTAGCACAGATACGCAGTATTTT.

This clone was counted once. The chain has TRBV5-1 and TRBJ2-7; TRBD1 agrees at 12 bases. Per germline, CDR1 SGHRS and CDR2 YFSETQ. Unmatched junction bases numbered 5, after V lost 0 bases and J lost 7 bases. The CDR3 consists of 15 residues. The CDR3 DNA reads TGCGCCAGCAGCTTGGAGGGACAGGGGGCGATGGAGCAGTACTTC. This gives the protein CASSLEGQGAMEQYF.

This sequence joins TRBV2 and TRBJ1-6, with D possibly matching TRBD1 (6 bases). Germline loops: CDR1 SNHLY, CDR2 FYNNEI. This CDR3 has 13 amino acids. V dropped 2 bases and J dropped 10 bases, with 9 bases sitting between them. The CDR3 loop is CASSEQRGSPLHF. The CDR3, as DNA: TGTGCCAGCAGTGAACAGAGGGGGTCACCCCTCCACTTT.

The V gene is TRBV2, the J gene TRBJ2-1; D ambiguous. The CDR3 runs to 13 residues. Germline CDR1 and CDR2: SNHLY and FYNNEI. Trimming shortened V by 1 base and J by 6 bases, and 7 bases separated the two germline ends. The CDR3 spells CASSEDLANEQFF. The CDR3 DNA reads TGTGCCAGCAGTGAAGATTTGGCCAATGAGCAGTTCTTC.

The chain uses TRBV21-1 and TRBJ2-1; the table's D gene call, TRBD1, was not cross checked with the DNA. TRBV21-1 is recorded as a pseudogene. The CDR3 extends over 15 amino acids. As DNA, the CDR3 is TGTGCCAGCAGCAAAGGGGACAGGGGGTGGGATGAGCAGTTCTTC. Its protein product is CASSKGDRGWDEQFF.

The chain has TRBV25-1 and TRBJ1-1; a possible D gene is TRBD1 (5 bases). The germline CDR1 and CDR2 sequences are MGHDK and SYGVNS. This CDR3 comprises 14 residues. The ends were cut back, 5 bases at V and 1 base at J, with 11 bases in the middle. The CDR3 loop is CASSPLGQNTEAFF. Written as DNA, the CDR3 is TGTGCCAGCAGTCCCCTCGGACAGAACACTGAAGCTTTCTTT. The full variable domain, rest sourced from reference TRBV25-1 and TRBJ1-1, is EADIYQTPRYLVIGTGKKITLECSQTMGHDKMYWYQQDPGMELHLIHYSYGVNSTEKGDLSSESTVSRIRTEHFPLTLESARPSHTSQYLCASSPLGQNTEAFFGQGTRLTVV.

This sequence joins TRBV2 and TRBJ2-5, with D perhaps matching TRBD1 (5 bases). Deletions cut 4 bases from V and 2 bases from J, with 8 bases between. The CDR3 runs to 13 residues. The V gene's germline CDR1 is SNHLY and CDR2 FYNNEI. CDR3 amino acids: CASSVDRQETQYF. In DNA, the CDR3 is TGTGCCAGCAGTGTCGACAGACAAGAGACCCAGTACTTC.

The genes are TRBV29-1 and TRBJ2-5; TRBD2 agrees at 8 bases. V trimming: 6 bases; J trimming: 4 bases; junction bases outside the gene matches: 10. The germline gives CDR1 SQVTM, CDR2 ANQGSEA. This CDR3 comprises 14 residues. For the CDR3, the DNA is TGCAGCGTCGCTCCCAGCGGGAGTTCAGAGACCCAGTACTTC. Protein product: CSVAPSGSSETQYF. The full variable domain, in which reference TRBV29-1 and TRBJ2-5 provide the parts outside the CDR3, is SAVISQKPSRDICQRGTSLTIQCQVDSQVTMMFWYRQQPGQSLTLIATANQGSEATYESGFVIDKFPISRPNLTFSTLTVSNMSPEDSSIYLCSVAPSGSSETQYFGPGTRLLVL.

This clone was seen only a few times. CDR3 DNA: TGCGCCAGCAGTCAATATAAGCTAGCGGGAGGGCCCGGCACAGATACGCAGTATTTT. It encodes CASSQYKLAGGPGTDTQYF. V is TRBV23-1 and J is TRBJ2-3, with 12 bases matching TRBD2. TRBV23-1 is annotated as an ORF whose role is uncertain. This CDR3 has 19 amino acids. The ends lost 1 base at V and 1 base at J; junction bases unmatched: 9.

The V and J genes are TRBV2 and TRBJ1-5; 7 nucleotides agree with TRBD1. From germline, CDR1 is SNHLY and CDR2 FYNNEI. This CDR3 has 14 amino acids. Losses at the gene ends were 6 bases for V and 4 bases for J; bases not matched to a gene: 6. The CDR3 spells CASSGQVPNQPQHF. The CDR3 bases are TGTGCCAGCAGCGGACAGGTCCCAAATCAGCCCCAGCATTTT.

This clone was observed a single time. The chain has TRBV7-9 and TRBJ2-5; tentative D call: TRBD1 (6 bases). V was clipped by 0 bases and J by 6 bases, with 17 bases between them. The CDR3 consists of 16 residues. The germline gives CDR1 SEHNR, CDR2 FQNEAQ (reference sequence). The CDR3 DNA reads TGTGCCAGCAGCTTAGCGTCTGGCACACAGGGTCAGACCCAGTACTTC. Translation gives CASSLASGTQGQTQYF.

The chain combines TRBV5-5 with TRBJ1-5; the D gene is possibly TRBD1 (5 bases). The CDR3 extends over 13 amino acids. Germline CDR1 SGHKS, CDR2 YYEKEE (reference sequence). Deletions cut 1 base from V and 7 bases from J, with 9 bases between. CDR3 DNA sequence: TGTGCCAGCAGCTTGACAGGCCTACAGCCCCAGCATTTT. It translates to CASSLTGLQPQHF. Based on the CDR3 plus reference TRBV5-5 and TRBJ1-5, the full variable domain is DAGVTQSPTHLIKTRGQQVTLRCSPISGHKSVSWYQQVLGQGPQFIFQYYEKEERGRGNFPDRFSARQFPNYSSELNVNALLLGDSALYLCASSLTGLQPQHFGDGTRLSIL.

The J gene is TRBJ1-2, the V gene TRBV2; no clear D. Germline values: CDR1 SNHLY, CDR2 FYNNEI. This CDR3 has 13 residues. The V end was cut by 7 bases, the J end by 4 bases, with 13 bases between. For the CDR3, the DNA is TGTGCCAGCAATCCGGAGCTGCGCTATGGCTACACCTTC. It translates to CASNPELRYGYTF.

The J gene is TRBJ1-6, the V gene TRBV27; TRBD1 might be the D (5 bases). Trimming pared 6 bases from V and 1 base from J, leaving 16 bases between. The germline CDR1 and CDR2 sequences are MNHEY and SMNVEV (reference sequence). The CDR3 extends over 17 amino acids. CDR3 amino acids: CASRLRGVASYNSPLHF. CDR3 DNA sequence: TGTGCCAGCAGGCTCCGGGGGGTCGCGTCCTATAATTCACCCCTCCACTTT.

This clone was counted a few times. The V and J genes are TRBV5-6 and TRBJ1-2; D remains unclear. The CDR3 runs to 13 residues. V was cut by 7 bases and J by 3 bases, with 13 bases left in between. The V gene's germline CDR1 is SGHDT and CDR2 YYEEEE. In DNA, the CDR3 is TGTGCCAGCCTGAGGGTCCCGGACTATGGCTACACCTTC. Translation: CASLRVPDYGYTF.

This clone showed up just once. The gene calls are TRBV9 and TRBJ1-5, with D perhaps TRBD1 (6 bases). Trimming stripped 4 bases from V and 0 bases from J, with 11 bases between. Germline-derived CDR1 and CDR2 are SGDLS and YYNGEE. The CDR3 covers 15 residues. The CDR3 spells CASSMGAASNQPQHF. DNA for the CDR3: TGTGCCAGCAGCATGGGGGCGGCTAGCAATCAGCCCCAGCATTTT.

The rearrangement uses TRBV19 and TRBJ1-1; D might be TRBD1 (6 bases). The germline CDR1 and CDR2 sequences are LNHDA and SQIVND (reference sequence). V lost 4 bases to trimming and J lost 0 bases, with 15 bases between them. The CDR3 loop spans 16 amino acids. This CDR3 is CASSRIQGVMNTEAFF. In nucleotides, the CDR3 is TGTGCCAGTAGTAGGATACAGGGAGTCATGAACACTGAAGCTTTCTTT.

As for this clone: At the DNA level, this CDR3 is encoded by other sequences in the same sample as well. The rearrangement joins TRBV7-3 to TRBJ2-3; the D gene is possibly TRBD2 (6 bases). Trimming removed 2 bases at V and 1 base at J, with 10 bases between. Germline V gene lookup returns CDR1 SGHTA and CDR2 FQGTGA. The CDR3 contains 15 residues. The CDR3 bases are TGTGCCAGCAGCTTATTGGGAGGTGGCACAGATACGCAGTATTTT. This translates into CASSLLGGGTDTQYF.

This clone was detected only a few times. Written as DNA, the CDR3 is TGTGCCAGCAGCCTTAGGGTCACGGGATCCTACAATGAGCAGTTCTTC. It yields the protein CASSLRVTGSYNEQFF. The rearrangement uses TRBV9 and TRBJ2-1; D perhaps matches TRBD2 (5 bases). V lost 4 bases and J lost 1, with 15 bases in between. This CDR3 spans 16 amino acids. Germline lookup yields CDR1 SGDLS and CDR2 YYNGEE.

This clone was seen a single time. CDR3 loop: CASSERGGPETQYF. For the CDR3, the DNA is TGCGCCAGCAGTGAGAGGGGGGGCCCAGAGACCCAGTACTTC. The chain is built from TRBV10-2 and TRBJ2-5, with TRBD2 as a possible D gene (7 bases). The CDR3 loop spans 14 amino acids. Germline V gives CDR1 WSHSY, CDR2 SAAADI. Trimming shortened V by 2 bases and J by 4 bases, and 11 bases separated the two germline ends.

CDR3 region: CASSLGTSGMGETQYF. CDR3 nucleotide sequence: TGTGCCAGCAGCTTGGGGACTAGCGGGATGGGGGAGACCCAGTACTTC. V and J are TRBV7-6 and TRBJ2-5; 13 bases agree with TRBD2. Germline V gene lookup returns CDR1 SGHVS and CDR2 FNYEAQ. V lost 3 bases, J lost 5 bases, and 6 bases stayed unmatched. CDR3 length: 16 amino acids.

V gene TRBV6-1 combines with J gene TRBJ2-7; TRBD1 agrees at 9 bases. CDR3 length equals 15 residues. The germline gives CDR1 MNHNS, CDR2 SASEGT. Trimming removed 6 bases from V and 2 bases from J; junction bases left unmatched: 8. The CDR3 DNA sequence: TGTGCCAGCAGGACAAAGACAGGGGGTACCTACGAGCAGTACTTC. Translating it yields CASRTKTGGTYEQYF.